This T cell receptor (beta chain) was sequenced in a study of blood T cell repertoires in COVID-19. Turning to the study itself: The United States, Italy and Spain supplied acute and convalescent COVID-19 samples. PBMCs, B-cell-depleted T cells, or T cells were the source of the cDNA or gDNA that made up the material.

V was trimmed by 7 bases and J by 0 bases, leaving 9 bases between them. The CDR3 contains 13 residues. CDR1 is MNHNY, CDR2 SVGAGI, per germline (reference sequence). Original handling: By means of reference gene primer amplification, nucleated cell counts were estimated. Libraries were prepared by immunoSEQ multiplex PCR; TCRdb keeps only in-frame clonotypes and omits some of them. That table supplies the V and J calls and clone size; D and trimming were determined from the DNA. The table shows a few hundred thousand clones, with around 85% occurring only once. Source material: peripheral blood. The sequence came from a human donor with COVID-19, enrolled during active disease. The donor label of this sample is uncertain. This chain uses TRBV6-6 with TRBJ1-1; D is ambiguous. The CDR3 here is CASILTLNTEAFF. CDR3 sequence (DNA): TGTGCCAGCATCCTGACTTTGAACACTGAAGCTTTCTTT.